The rows below give T cell receptor beta chains drawn from one sample of a study of CDR3 diversity in severe acne. Via MiXCR, TCRdb re-called the PCR reads, giving one row per CDR3 protein. Among over 100,000 distinct CDR3 sequences listed, 51% were seen once. The sample comprised blood. The receptors were sampled from a male donor with acne. The CDR3 runs from the conserved cysteine through the conserved F or W. Clone size is shown for a subset of rows, as once, few, many or a class of expanded clone.

v_call clone_size cdr3_aa
TRBV25-1 few CARVHTYQETQYF
TRBV20-1 . CSARGQEFYEQYF
TRBV5-1 . CASSLSRGSYEQYF
TRBV11-2 . CASSLFGLHLNTEAFF
TRBV27 many CASSMHLAGGLGEQYF
TRBV7-2 . CASSLPPCIAGGGAKNIQYF
TRBV7-8 . CAGLAGAGEQFF
TRBV7-9 . CASSLGVQAHNQPQHF
TRBV27 many CASRDNSWSGNQPQHF
TRBV24-1 . CATSETGESNQPQHF
TRBV6-2/TRBV6-3 many CASSGESGTDTQYF
TRBV25-1 . CASSEPLRGRVEKLFF
TRBV7-8 once CASSPRDRENYEQYF
TRBV19 . CASSIRRLADTDTQYF
TRBV12-3/TRBV12-4 few CASRLAGRLSEQFF
TRBV7-9 . CASSLGGWGGAGDTGELFF
TRBV29-1 . CSVAVSGRAYEQYF
TRBV2 . CASTGGYEQYF
TRBV29-1 . CSVEGLAGVKQYF
TRBV10-2 . CASSLLLRLQETQYF
TRBV20-1 . CSARRGGDSYEQYF
TRBV20-1 . CSAGGTGKGYYGYTF
TRBV10-3 . CASGEFVRLSTEAFF
TRBV15 many CATSRDGTIGNTIYF
TRBV11-2 few CASSLEASASSYNEQFF
TRBV28 . CASRRQGASNHGYTF
TRBV6-5 medium-sized CASRGTSGRAHEQYF
TRBV19 . CASSMAAINYGYTF
TRBV6-2/TRBV6-3 many CASSYTDREETQYF
TRBV20-1 . CSAFRTSGPLGQYF
TRBV20-1 many CSARVGGSNQPQHF
TRBV2 many CASSRGGREGNQPQHF
TRBV20-1 many CSARAPGGTLSEQFF
TRBV25-1 . CASSDGTGGGQPQHF
TRBV20-1 . CSANGLAGGPDTQYF
TRBV20-1 many CSARPPGLKSRGELFF
TRBV5-1 . CATSGAGDPEQYF
TRBV6-2/TRBV6-3 . CASSFQLTGGLAGSYEQYF
TRBV7-2 . CASSLQGRVGNQPQHF
TRBV7-9 many CASSLFDDRDPGYTF
TRBV19 . CASNSGRDTQYF
TRBV6-2/TRBV6-3 . CASSFRDVYGYTF
TRBV19 many CASSIPGRKIFYGYTF
TRBV10-1 many CASSAPGGQETGELFF
TRBV29-1 . CSVHRDRVTF
TRBV11-2 . CASSWTAGPTYEQYF
TRBV20-1 many CSAYPEEGLNSEAFF